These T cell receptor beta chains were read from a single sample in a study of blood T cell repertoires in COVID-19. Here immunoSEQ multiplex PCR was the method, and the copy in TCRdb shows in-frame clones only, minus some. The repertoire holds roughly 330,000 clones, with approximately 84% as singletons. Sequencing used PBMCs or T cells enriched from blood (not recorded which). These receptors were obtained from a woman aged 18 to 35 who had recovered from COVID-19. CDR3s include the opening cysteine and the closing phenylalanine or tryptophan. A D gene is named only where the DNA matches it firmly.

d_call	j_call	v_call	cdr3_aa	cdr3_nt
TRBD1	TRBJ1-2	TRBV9	CASSVMRRDRGLGGYTF	TGTGCCAGCAGCGTAATGAGACGGGACAGGGGGCTCGGTGGCTACACCTTC
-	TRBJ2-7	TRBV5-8	CASSLQATSYEQYF	TGTGCCAGCAGCTTACAGGCCACCTCCTACGAGCAGTACTTC
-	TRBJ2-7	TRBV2	CASSIGGYEQYF	TGTGCCAGCAGTATAGGGGGCTACGAGCAGTACTTC
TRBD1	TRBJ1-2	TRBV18	CASSPDRDYGYTF	TGTGCCAGCTCACCCGACAGGGACTATGGCTACACCTTC
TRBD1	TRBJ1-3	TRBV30	CAWSVQGGLNTIYF	TGTGCCTGGAGTGTACAGGGGGGGTTGAACACCATATATTTT
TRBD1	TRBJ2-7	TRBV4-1	CASSQVPSVGQALHEQYF	TGCGCCAGCAGCCAAGTCCCAAGTGTGGGACAGGCCCTTCACGAGCAGTACTTC
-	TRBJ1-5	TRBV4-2	CASSQDQPGNNQPQHF	TGTGCCAGCAGCCAAGATCAACCAGGGAACAATCAGCCCCAGCATTTT
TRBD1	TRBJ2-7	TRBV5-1	CASSLARGTIAYEQYF	TGCGCCAGCAGCTTGGCCAGGGGGACCATCGCCTACGAGCAGTACTTC
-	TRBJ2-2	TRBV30	CAWTEAGELFF	TGTGCCTGGACTGAGGCCGGGGAGCTGTTTTTT
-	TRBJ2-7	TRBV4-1	CASSQGGNRLIHEQYF	TGCGCCAGCAGCCAAGGAGGAAACAGGCTTATCCACGAGCAGTACTTC
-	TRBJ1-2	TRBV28	CASSAPYRVGVVRGYTF	TGTGCCAGCAGTGCCCCTTATCGAGTAGGGGTAGTACGTGGCTACACCTTC
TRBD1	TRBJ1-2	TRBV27	CASKDKGGRSNYGYTF	TGTGCCAGCAAGGATAAAGGGGGCAGGTCTAACTATGGCTACACCTTC
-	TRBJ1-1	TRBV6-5	CASSFQGRRNTEAFF	TGTGCCAGCAGTTTTCAGGGGCGCAGGAACACTGAAGCTTTCTTT
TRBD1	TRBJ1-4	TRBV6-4	CASSEQGAEGKLFF	TGTGCCAGCAGTGAACAGGGGGCTGAAGGAAAACTGTTTTTT
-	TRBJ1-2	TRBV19	CASTSGGYGYTF	TGTGCCAGTACCTCGGGTGGGTACGGCTACACCTTC
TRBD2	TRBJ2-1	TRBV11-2	CASSFTSGGNNEQFF	TGTGCCAGCAGCTTTACTAGCGGGGGGAACAATGAGCAGTTCTTC
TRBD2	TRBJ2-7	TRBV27	CASRGLAGYEQYF	TGTGCCAGCAGGGGACTAGCGGGATACGAGCAGTACTTC